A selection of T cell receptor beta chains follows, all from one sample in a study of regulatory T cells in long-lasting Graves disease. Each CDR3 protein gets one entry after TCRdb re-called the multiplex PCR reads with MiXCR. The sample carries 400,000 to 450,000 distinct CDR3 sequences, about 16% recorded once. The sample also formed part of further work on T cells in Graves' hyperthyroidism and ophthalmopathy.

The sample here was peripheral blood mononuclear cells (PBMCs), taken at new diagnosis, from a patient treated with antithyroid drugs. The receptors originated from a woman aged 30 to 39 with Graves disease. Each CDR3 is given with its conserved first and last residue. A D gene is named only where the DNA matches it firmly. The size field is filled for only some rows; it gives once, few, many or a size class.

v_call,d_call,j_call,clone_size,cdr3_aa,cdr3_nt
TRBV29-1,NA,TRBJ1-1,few,CSVEVRYGIDTEAFF,TGCAGCGTTGAAGTTCGTTACGGGATCGACACTGAAGCTTTCTTT
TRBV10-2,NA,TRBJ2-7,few,CASYAPDLVEQYF,TGCGCCAGCTACGCCCCAGACCTCGTCGAGCAGTACTTC
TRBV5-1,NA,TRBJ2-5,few,CASSIGDWETQYF,TGCGCCAGCAGCATAGGGGATTGGGAGACCCAGTACTTC
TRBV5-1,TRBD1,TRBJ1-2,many,CASSLARGYGYTF,TGCGCCAGCAGCTTGGCCAGGGGGTATGGCTACACCTTC
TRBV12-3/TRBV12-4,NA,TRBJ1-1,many,CASSSDTNTEAFF,TGTGCCAGCAGTTCTGACACAAACACTGAAGCTTTCTTT
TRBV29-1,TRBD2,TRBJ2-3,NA,CSVRRLAGVGDTQYF,TGCAGCGTGAGACGACTAGCGGGAGTTGGGGATACGCAGTATTTT
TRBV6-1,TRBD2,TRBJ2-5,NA,CASSEAGLAGGTQYF,TGTGCCAGCAGTGAAGCAGGACTAGCGGGAGGAACCCAGTACTTC
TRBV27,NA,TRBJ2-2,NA,CASSLSAAGPNTGELFF,TGTGCCAGCAGTTTATCAGCCGCGGGTCCGAACACCGGGGAGCTGTTTTTT
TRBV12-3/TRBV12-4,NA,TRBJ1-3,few,CASSLAQSGNTIYF,TGTGCCAGCAGTTTAGCTCAGTCTGGAAACACCATATATTTT
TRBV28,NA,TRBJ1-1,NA,CAGSLRGTEAFF,TGTGCCGGCAGTTTAAGGGGAACTGAAGCTTTCTTT
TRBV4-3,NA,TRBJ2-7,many,CASSQDQAYEQYF,TGCGCCAGCAGCCAAGATCAGGCGTACGAGCAGTACTTC
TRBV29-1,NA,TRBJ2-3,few,CSVEHYTDTQYF,TGCAGCGTTGAACACTACACAGATACGCAGTATTTT
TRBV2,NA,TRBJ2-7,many,CASSEVDRRGRRTEQYF,TGTGCCAGCAGTGAGGTGGACAGAAGGGGACGGAGGACCGAGCAGTACTTC
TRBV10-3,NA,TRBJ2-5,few,CAISEASHQRSQETQYF,TGTGCCATCAGTGAGGCCTCCCACCAGCGGTCTCAAGAGACCCAGTACTTC
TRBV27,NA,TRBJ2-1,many,CASSFASSYNEQFF,TGTGCCAGCAGTTTTGCCAGCTCCTACAATGAGCAGTTCTTC
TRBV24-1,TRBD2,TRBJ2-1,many,CATSDLETSGAAGYNEQFF,TGTGCCACCAGTGATTTGGAGACTAGCGGGGCCGCGGGATACAATGAGCAGTTCTTC
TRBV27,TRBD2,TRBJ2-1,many,CASSLSRLALGYNEQFF,TGTGCCAGCAGTTTATCGAGACTAGCTTTGGGCTACAATGAGCAGTTCTTC
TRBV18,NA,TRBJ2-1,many,CASSPWQGEVEQFF,TGTGCCAGCTCACCTTGGCAGGGGGAGGTGGAGCAGTTCTTC
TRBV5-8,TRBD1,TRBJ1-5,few,CASTRDRGLAQHF,TGTGCCAGCACCCGGGACAGGGGGTTAGCCCAGCATTTT
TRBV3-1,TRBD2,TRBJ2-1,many,CASSQDVAGDYNEQFF,TGTGCCAGCAGCCAAGATGTAGCGGGGGATTACAATGAGCAGTTCTTC
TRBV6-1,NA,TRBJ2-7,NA,CASRRPGQWVHEQYF,TGTGCCAGCAGAAGACCCGGACAGTGGGTACACGAGCAGTACTTC
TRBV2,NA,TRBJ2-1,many,CASTRDTDNEQFF,TGTGCCAGCACCCGGGACACCGACAATGAGCAGTTCTTC
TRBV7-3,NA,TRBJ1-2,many,CASSFPQRALGGYTF,TGTGCCAGCAGCTTCCCCCAGAGGGCTCTTGGTGGCTACACCTTC
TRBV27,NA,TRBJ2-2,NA,CASSLTVAANTGELFF,TGTGCCAGCAGCCTCACAGTTGCGGCCAACACCGGGGAGCTGTTTTTT
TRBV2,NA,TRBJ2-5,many,CASSVYSETQYF,TGTGCCAGCTCGGTTTATAGTGAGACCCAGTACTTC
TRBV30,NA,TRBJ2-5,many,CALLGPGAETQYF,TGTGCCTTATTGGGGCCAGGGGCAGAGACCCAGTACTTC
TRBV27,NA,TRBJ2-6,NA,CASSRLGSVSGANVLTF,TGTGCCAGCAGTCGACTGGGTTCCGTCTCTGGGGCCAACGTCCTGACTTTC
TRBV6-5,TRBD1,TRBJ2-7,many,CASSYSTGGYEQYF,TGTGCCAGCAGTTACTCTACAGGGGGCTACGAGCAGTACTTC
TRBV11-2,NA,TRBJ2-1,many,CASSFPLGNEQFF,TGTGCCAGCAGCTTTCCTCTAGGCAATGAGCAGTTCTTC
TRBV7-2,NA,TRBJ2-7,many,CASTQRSNYEQYF,TGTGCCAGCACCCAACGGAGTAACTACGAGCAGTACTTC
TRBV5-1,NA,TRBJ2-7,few,CASSPIAQSYEQYF,TGCGCCAGCAGCCCGATCGCCCAGAGCTACGAGCAGTACTTC
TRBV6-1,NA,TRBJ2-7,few,CASSDGFQNYEQYF,TGTGCCAGCAGTGACGGGTTCCAGAACTACGAGCAGTACTTC
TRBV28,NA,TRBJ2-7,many,CASRGGQPYSSYEQYF,TGTGCCAGCAGGGGGGGGCAGCCATATTCCTCCTACGAGCAGTACTTC
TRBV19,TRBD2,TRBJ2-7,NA,CASRRKPGLAGDEQYF,TGTGCCAGTAGACGCAAGCCGGGACTAGCGGGAGACGAGCAGTACTTC
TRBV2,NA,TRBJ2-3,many,CASMGGLVTDTQYF,TGTGCCAGCATGGGGGGTCTAGTCACAGATACGCAGTATTTT
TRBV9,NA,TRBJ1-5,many,CASSVDRDQPQHF,TGTGCCAGCAGCGTAGACAGGGATCAGCCCCAGCATTTT
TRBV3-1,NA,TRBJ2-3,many,CASSQDRVSTDTQYF,TGTGCCAGCAGCCAAGACAGGGTGAGCACAGATACGCAGTATTTT
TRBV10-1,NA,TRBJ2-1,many,CASSARRSLYNEQFF,TGCGCCAGCAGTGCACGGCGGAGTCTTTACAATGAGCAGTTCTTC
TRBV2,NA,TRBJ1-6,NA,CASSPRTGHDNSPLHF,TGTGCCAGCAGCCCCCGGACGGGCCACGATAATTCACCCCTCCACTTT
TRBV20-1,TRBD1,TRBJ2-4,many,CSASTDRTPNIQYF,TGCAGTGCTAGTACGGACAGGACCCCAAACATTCAGTACTTC
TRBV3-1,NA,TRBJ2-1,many,CASSEGRGPGFF,TGTGCCAGCAGCGAAGGACGGGGTCCGGGGTTCTTC
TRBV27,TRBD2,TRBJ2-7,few,CASRASGSGTYEQYF,TGTGCCAGCAGGGCTAGCGGGAGCGGCACCTACGAGCAGTACTTC
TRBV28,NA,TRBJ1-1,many,CASRGVGKNTEAFF,TGTGCCAGCAGAGGGGTGGGGAAGAACACTGAAGCTTTCTTT
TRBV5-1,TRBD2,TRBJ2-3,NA,CASSLSEPWGAGDTDTQYF,TGCGCCAGCAGCTTGTCAGAGCCGTGGGGCGCGGGGGACACAGATACGCAGTATTTT
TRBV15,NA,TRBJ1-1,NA,CATSRPRGQTHTEAFF,TGTGCCACCAGCAGACCAAGGGGCCAGACACACACTGAAGCTTTCTTT
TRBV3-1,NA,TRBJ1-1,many,CASSQDRAEAFF,TGTGCCAGCAGCCAAGACAGGGCTGAAGCTTTCTTT
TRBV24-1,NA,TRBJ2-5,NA,CATSDLTQKETQYF,TGTGCCACCAGTGATTTGACACAGAAAGAGACCCAGTACTTC
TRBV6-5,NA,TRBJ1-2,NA,CASSYTGGPNYGYTF,TGTGCCAGCAGTTACACCGGGGGGCCTAACTATGGCTACACCTTC
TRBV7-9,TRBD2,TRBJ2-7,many,CASSLTRESSYEQYF,TGTGCCAGCAGCTTAACGCGGGAGAGCTCCTACGAGCAGTACTTC
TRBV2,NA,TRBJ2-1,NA,CAGSPGVGDEQFF,TGTGCCGGCAGCCCGGGAGTTGGCGATGAGCAGTTCTTC
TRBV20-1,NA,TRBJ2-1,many,CSARPPGGGGASYNEQFF,TGCAGTGCTAGGCCCCCCGGAGGTGGCGGGGCCTCCTACAATGAGCAGTTCTTC
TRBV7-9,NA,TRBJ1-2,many,CASSFPNYGYTF,TGTGCCAGCAGCTTTCCCAACTATGGCTACACCTTC
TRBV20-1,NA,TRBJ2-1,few,CSARDRRISYNEQFF,TGCAGTGCTAGAGATAGGAGGATCTCCTACAATGAGCAGTTCTTC